Below are 15 T cell receptor beta chains sequenced from a single sample in a study of monozygotic twins with inflammatory bowel disease (dated by TCRdb to about 2019). Library method: 5' RACE. TCRdb records Illumina HiSeq 2500 as the sequencer. The reads underwent TCRdb reprocessing, giving one record for each CDR3 protein sequence and no DNA. This sample's table has entries for some 330,000 distinct CDR3 sequences. 5.6% of the sample is held by the ten biggest clonotypes. Sequencing was done on a sample of blood. These receptors came from a human donor with ulcerative colitis or Crohn's disease, or a healthy co-twin of an affected twin (not recorded which).

This chain connects TRBV5-1 to TRBJ2-2; there is no DNA to check the TCRdb D call of TRBD1. Germline V gene data show CDR1 as SGHRS and CDR2 as YFSETQ. The CDR3 is made up of 15 amino acids. Here the CDR3 reads CASSFGTGNVGELFF.

The chain combines TRBV6-5 with TRBJ1-2; without DNA, the TCRdb call of TRBD1 cannot be checked. Germline V lookup: CDR1 MNHEY, CDR2 SVGAGI. CDR3 length: 14 residues. The CDR3 is CASSYSKGVGGYTF.

This chain connects TRBV20-1 to TRBJ2-7; TCRdb returns TRBD2, unconfirmable since there is no DNA. Germline CDR1 reads DFQATT; CDR2 reads SNEGSKA (reference sequence). The CDR3 totals 15 residues. The CDR3 loop is CSARDASWPVDEQYF.

The chain has TRBV19 and TRBJ2-5; absent DNA, TCRdb's TRBD2 call cannot be checked. The CDR3 consists of 14 residues. Germline V gene data show CDR1 as LNHDA and CDR2 as SQIVND (reference sequence). The CDR3 spells CASSIGGSSQTQYF.

The rearrangement uses TRBV13 and TRBJ2-7; TCRdb lists TRBD1, though no DNA is available to test this call. Germline CDR1 reads PRHDT; CDR2 reads FYEKMQ (reference sequence). CDR3 length: 15 residues. CDR3 region: CASSPQGGVNYEQYF.

V and J are TRBV27 and TRBJ2-3; TCRdb reports TRBD1, a call that lacks DNA to check it against. CDR3 size: 12 residues. The germline CDR1 and CDR2 sequences are MNHEY and SMNVEV (reference sequence). CDR3 loop: CASTPGGDTQYF.

The chain joins TRBV9 to TRBJ2-3. Per germline, CDR1 SGDLS and CDR2 YYNGEE. The CDR3 runs 15 residues. CDR3 amino acids: CASSVADAITDTQYF. Supplemented by reference TRBV9 and TRBJ2-3, the full variable domain reads DSGVTQTPKHLITATGQRVTLRCSPRSGDLSVYWYQQSLDQGLQFLIQYYNGEERAKGNILERFSAQQFPDLHSELNLSSLELGDSALYFCASSVADAITDTQYFGPGTRLTVL.

The V call is TRBV9, the J call TRBJ2-1. The CDR3 contains 12 residues. Germline CDR1 is SGDLS and CDR2 is YYNGEE. This chain's CDR3 is CASSAIHNEQFF.

The V gene is TRBV20-1, the J gene TRBJ2-3; TCRdb's D call, TRBD2, is unchecked because there is no DNA. This CDR3 has 14 amino acids. Germline lookup yields CDR1 DFQATT and CDR2 SNEGSKA (reference sequence). CDR3 region: CSAPGLARTDTQYF.

CDR3 loop: CATSSPARFGSKNIQYF. The chain employs TRBV15 and TRBJ2-4. Germline values: CDR1 LNHNV, CDR2 YYDKDF (reference sequence). The CDR3 has 17 residues. Full variable domain (missing parts from reference TRBV15 and TRBJ2-4): DAMVIQNPRYQVTQFGKPVTLSCSQTLNHNVMYWYQQKSSQAPKLLFHYYDKDFNNEADTPDNFQSRRPNTSFCFLDIRSPGLGDTAMYLCATSSPARFGSKNIQYFGAGTRLSVL.

This sequence joins TRBV4-3 and TRBJ2-5; lacking DNA, the TRBD2 call made by TCRdb goes unchecked. The germline gives CDR1 LGHNA, CDR2 YSLEER. This CDR3 has 17 residues. CDR3 amino acids: CASSQDRESGPQETQYF.

This chain joins TRBV9 and TRBJ2-1. Per germline, CDR1 SGDLS and CDR2 YYNGEE. CDR3 length: 17 residues. This CDR3 is CASSPRVDRRSYNEQFF.

V and J are TRBV9 and TRBJ1-5; the TCRdb D gene call, TRBD1, has no DNA to confirm it. The germline V gene encodes CDR1 SGDLS and CDR2 YYNGEE. The CDR3 extends over 18 amino acids. The CDR3 loop is CASRAHPPSLSTNQPQHF.

V usage is TRBV4-3 and J usage is TRBJ2-6; TCRdb names TRBD1, which stays unverified in the absence of DNA. The CDR3 covers 18 residues. Germline V gene lookup returns CDR1 LGHNA and CDR2 YSLEER. Here the CDR3 reads CASSQDPHRGPGANVLTF.

The CDR3 spells CATSEQGYTGELFF. The chain carries TRBV24-1 and TRBJ2-2; TCRdb names TRBD1, which stays unverified in the absence of DNA. The CDR3 sequence is 14 residues long. Germline CDR1 is KGHDR and CDR2 is SFDVKD.